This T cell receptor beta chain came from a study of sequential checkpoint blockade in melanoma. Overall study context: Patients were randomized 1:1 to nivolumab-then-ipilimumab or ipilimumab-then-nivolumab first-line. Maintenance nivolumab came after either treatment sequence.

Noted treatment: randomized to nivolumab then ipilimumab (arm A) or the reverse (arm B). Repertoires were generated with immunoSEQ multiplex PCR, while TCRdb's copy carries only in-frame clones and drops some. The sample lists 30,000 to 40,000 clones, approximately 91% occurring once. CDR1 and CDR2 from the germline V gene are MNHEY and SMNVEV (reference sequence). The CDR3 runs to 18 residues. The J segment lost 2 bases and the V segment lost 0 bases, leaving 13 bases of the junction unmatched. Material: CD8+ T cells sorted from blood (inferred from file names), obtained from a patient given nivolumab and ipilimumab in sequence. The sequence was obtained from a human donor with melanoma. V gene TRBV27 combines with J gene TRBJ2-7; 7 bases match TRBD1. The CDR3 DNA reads TGTGCCAGCAGTTTATCGGGGCCCAAGTATGACAGGGCCTACGAGCAGTACTTC. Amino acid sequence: CASSLSGPKYDRAYEQYF.